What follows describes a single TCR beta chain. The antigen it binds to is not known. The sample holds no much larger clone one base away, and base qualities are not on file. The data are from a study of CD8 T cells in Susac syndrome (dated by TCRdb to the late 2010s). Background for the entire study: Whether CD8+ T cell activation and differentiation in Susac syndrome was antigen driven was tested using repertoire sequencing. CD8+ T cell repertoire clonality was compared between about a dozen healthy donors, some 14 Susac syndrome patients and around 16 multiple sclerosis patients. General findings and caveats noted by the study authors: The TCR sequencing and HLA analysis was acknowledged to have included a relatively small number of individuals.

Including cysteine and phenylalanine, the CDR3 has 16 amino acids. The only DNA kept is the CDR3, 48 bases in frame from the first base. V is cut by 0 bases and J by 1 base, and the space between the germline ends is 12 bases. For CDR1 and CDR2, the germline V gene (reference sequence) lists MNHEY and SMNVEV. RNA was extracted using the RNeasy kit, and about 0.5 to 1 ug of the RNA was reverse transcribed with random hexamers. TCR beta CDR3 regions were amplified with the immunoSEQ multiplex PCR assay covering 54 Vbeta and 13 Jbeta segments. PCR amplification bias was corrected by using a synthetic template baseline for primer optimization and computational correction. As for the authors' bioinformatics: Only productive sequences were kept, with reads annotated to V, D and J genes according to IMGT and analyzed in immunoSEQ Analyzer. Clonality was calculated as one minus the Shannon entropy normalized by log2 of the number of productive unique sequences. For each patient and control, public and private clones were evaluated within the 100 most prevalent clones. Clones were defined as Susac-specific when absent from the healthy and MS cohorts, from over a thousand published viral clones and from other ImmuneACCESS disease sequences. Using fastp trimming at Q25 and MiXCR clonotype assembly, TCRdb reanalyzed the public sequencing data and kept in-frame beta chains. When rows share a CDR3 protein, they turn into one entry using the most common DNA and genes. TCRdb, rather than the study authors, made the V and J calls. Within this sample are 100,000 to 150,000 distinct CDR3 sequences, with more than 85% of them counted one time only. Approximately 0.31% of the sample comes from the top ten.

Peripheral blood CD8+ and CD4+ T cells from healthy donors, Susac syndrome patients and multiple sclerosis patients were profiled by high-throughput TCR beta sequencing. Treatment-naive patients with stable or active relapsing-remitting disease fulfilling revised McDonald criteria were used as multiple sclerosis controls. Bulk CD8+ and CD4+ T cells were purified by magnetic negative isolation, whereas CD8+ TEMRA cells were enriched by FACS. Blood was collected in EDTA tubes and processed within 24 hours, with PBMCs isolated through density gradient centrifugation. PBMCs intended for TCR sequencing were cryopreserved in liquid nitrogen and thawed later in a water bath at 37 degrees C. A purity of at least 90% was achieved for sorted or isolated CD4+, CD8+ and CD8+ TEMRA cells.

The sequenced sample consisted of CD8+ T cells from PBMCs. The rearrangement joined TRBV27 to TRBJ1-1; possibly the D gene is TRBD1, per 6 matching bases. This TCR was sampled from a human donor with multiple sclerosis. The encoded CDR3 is CASSLSSDRRNTEAFF. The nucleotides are TGTGCCAGCAGTTTATCATCCGACAGGCGGAACACTGAAGCTTTCTTT.